A single sample gave rise to the 27 T cell receptor beta chains below, sequenced in a study of blood T cell repertoires in COVID-19. Sequencing used immunoSEQ multiplex PCR; TCRdb keeps in-frame clones, though not all of them. The data show about 420,000 clones, with 70% to 90% seen just once and approximately 0.92% held by the top ten. The specimen was peripheral blood. These receptor sequences come from a man aged 18-30 years with COVID-19, enrolled during active disease.

This clone was recorded once. This chain connects TRBV7-6 to TRBJ2-7; possibly TRBD2 for D (5 bases). Germline V gene data show CDR1 as SGHVS and CDR2 as FNYEAQ. The V and J ends lost 5 bases and 13 bases respectively, with 21 bases between them. The CDR3 covers 13 residues. The CDR3 nucleotides are TGTGCCAGCAGCCCATCGGGGATTTACCCACTATACTTC. It translates to CASSPSGIYPLYF.

The genes are TRBV7-9 and TRBJ2-1; 7 nucleotides line up with TRBD1. The CDR3 totals 15 residues. Trimming removed 5 bases from V and 8 bases from J; junction bases left unmatched: 12. Germline V gene lookup returns CDR1 SEHNR and CDR2 FQNEAQ (reference sequence). CDR3 nucleotide sequence: TGTGCCAGCAGCACTAGACAGGGACCTATCTATGAGCAGTTCTTC. Translated: CASSTRQGPIYEQFF.

V is TRBV20-1 and J is TRBJ2-7; D call uncertain. CDR1 and CDR2 from the germline V gene are DFQATT and SNEGSKA (reference sequence). Trimming shortened V by 3 bases and J by 1 base, and 10 bases separated the two germline ends. CDR3 length equals 13 residues. The CDR3 is CSASRVRSYEQYF. The CDR3 DNA reads TGCAGTGCTAGTCGGGTCCGGTCCTACGAGCAGTACTTC.

J is TRBJ2-3 and V is TRBV5-1, with D hard to call. The CDR3 is made up of 16 amino acids. The germline gives CDR1 SGHRS, CDR2 YFSETQ. Trimming stripped 3 bases from V and 1 base from J, with 15 bases between. The CDR3 DNA reads as TGCGCCAGCAGCTCCGGGTCTCCCGTCGGCACAGATACGCAGTATTTT. Encoded protein: CASSSGSPVGTDTQYF.

The chain has TRBV12-3 or TRBV12-4 and TRBJ1-2; D is uncertain. This CDR3 comprises 13 residues. Trimming removed 4 bases at V and 4 bases at J, with 10 bases between. The CDR3 region is CASSSTVIYGYTF. The CDR3 bases are TGTGCCAGCAGTTCCACAGTAATCTATGGCTACACCTTC.

A note on this clone: This sample also contains other DNA sequences that code for the same CDR3. The chain is built from TRBV5-1 and TRBJ2-1; tentatively, D is TRBD2 (6 bases). The germline gives CDR1 SGHRS, CDR2 YFSETQ. V lost 0 bases, J lost 6 bases, and 10 bases lay in between. This CDR3 comprises 14 residues. DNA for the CDR3: TGCGCCAGCAGCTTGGAGGGAGGCGGCAATGAGCAGTTCTTC. Translating gives CASSLEGGGNEQFF.

The V and J genes are TRBV2 and TRBJ2-3; D remains ambiguous. CDR1 SNHLY and CDR2 FYNNEI come from the germline V gene. V shed 6 bases and J shed 0 bases, with 13 bases lying between them. There are 15 residues in the CDR3. CDR3 bases: TGTGCCAGCAGCCCAAGAGGATCTAGCACAGATACGCAGTATTTT. The encoded protein is CASSPRGSSTDTQYF.

The chain employs TRBV5-6 and TRBJ2-5; a possible D gene is TRBD2 (5 bases). CDR1 and CDR2 (germline): SGHDT, YYEEEE. V lost 4 bases and J 1 base, leaving 11 bases between the germline ends. The CDR3 extends over 14 amino acids. The CDR3 spells CASSTTSPQETQYF. Here the CDR3 DNA reads TGTGCCAGCAGCACTACTAGTCCCCAAGAGACCCAGTACTTC.

The CDR3 nucleotides are TGCGCCAGCAGCCAGGAGCCAGGGTGTCAGTTCTTC. Residues: CASSQEPGCQFF. The V gene is TRBV4-1, the J gene TRBJ2-1; possibly TRBD1 for D (5 bases). The germline CDR1 and CDR2 sequences are MGHRA and YSYEKL. V lost 3 bases and J 13 bases, leaving 13 bases between the germline ends. The CDR3 is 12 residues long.

CDR3 amino acids: CAISEEGAHEKLFF. The CDR3 DNA follows: TGTGCCATCAGTGAGGAGGGGGCGCATGAAAAACTGTTTTTT. The gene calls are TRBV10-3 and TRBJ1-4, with 7 bases identical to TRBD1. Germline V gene data show CDR1 as ENHRY and CDR2 as SYGVKD. J was trimmed by 6 bases and V by 2 bases; bases with no gene match: 3. This CDR3 contains 14 residues.

The chain combines TRBV18 with TRBJ2-7, with 7 bases aligning to TRBD1. This CDR3 is built from 13 residues. Trimming removed 6 bases from V and 2 bases from J; junction bases left unmatched: 4. From germline, CDR1 is KGHSH and CDR2 LQKENI. CDR3 region: CASSRTGAYEQYF. For the CDR3, the DNA is TGTGCCAGCTCCCGAACAGGGGCCTACGAGCAGTACTTC.

V usage is TRBV15 and J usage is TRBJ2-1, with TRBD2 as a possible D gene (5 bases). This CDR3 region has 12 residues. Looked up from germline, CDR1 is LNHNV and CDR2 is YYDKDF (reference sequence). The ends were cut back, 5 bases at V and 4 bases at J, with 6 bases in the middle. CDR3 residues: CATSEGYNEQFF. The CDR3 nucleotides read TGTGCCACCAGCGAGGGATACAATGAGCAGTTCTTC.

The chain is built from TRBV5-1 and TRBJ2-7; 10 bases map to TRBD2. Germline trimming cut 1 base from V and 3 bases from J; bases unmatched to any gene: 4. The CDR3 length is 15 residues. CDR1 SGHRS and CDR2 YFSETQ come from the germline V gene. The CDR3, as DNA: TGCGCCAGCAGCTTGACGGCTAGCGGGAGCTACGAGCAGTACTTC. It specifies CASSLTASGSYEQYF.

CDR3 protein: CASSFPGQGSYGYTF. The CDR3 bases are TGTGCCAGCAGTTTCCCAGGACAGGGGAGCTATGGCTACACCTTC. The V and J genes are TRBV6-5 and TRBJ1-2, with TRBD1 identical over 9 bases. This CDR3 comprises 15 residues. Germline assignment: CDR1 MNHEY and CDR2 SVGAGI. V dropped 4 bases and J dropped 4; count of bases not matched to a gene: 7.

The chain employs TRBV27 and TRBJ1-6, with a tentative D call TRBD1 (5 bases). There are 15 residues in the CDR3. The V gene lost 3 bases and the J gene lost 9 bases, with 15 bases spanning the gap. Looked up from germline, CDR1 is MNHEY and CDR2 is SMNVEV (reference sequence). CDR3 residues: CASSFTGLYGSPLHF. The CDR3 nucleotides read TGTGCCAGCAGTTTTACAGGCCTCTATGGTTCACCCCTCCACTTT.

This chain uses TRBV6-6 with TRBJ2-7; maybe TRBD1 (6 bases). Germline V gene sequence: CDR1 MNHNY, CDR2 SVGAGI (reference sequence). With 6 bases removed from V and 3 bases from J, the gap between germline ends came to 6 bases. This CDR3 contains 11 residues. CDR3 bases: TGTGCCAGCAGACAGGGCTACGAGCAGTACTTC. Translation: CASRQGYEQYF.

This chain joins TRBV6-5 and TRBJ1-2, with 10 bases matching TRBD1. The CDR3 is 15 amino acids. Germline V gene lookup returns CDR1 MNHEY and CDR2 SVGAGI. The junction had 13 bases not matched to a gene; V was cut back by 7 bases and J by 8 bases. CDR3 in amino acids: CASNRTPTGGIGYTF. The DNA for the CDR3 is TGTGCCAGCAACCGCACTCCGACAGGGGGCATAGGCTACACCTTC.

The sample holds one count of this clone. CDR3 nucleotides: TGTGCCAGTAGGGCGGGACAGGGGGACAATCAGCCCCAGCATTTT. Translation: CASRAGQGDNQPQHF. The J gene is TRBJ1-5, the V gene TRBV19, with 11 bases lining up with TRBD1. The trim removed 6 bases at V and 3 bases at J, leaving 4 bases unmatched. CDR1 and CDR2 from the germline V gene are LNHDA and SQIVND (reference sequence). The CDR3 loop spans 15 amino acids.

The chain employs TRBV5-4 and TRBJ2-3; 12 nucleotides match TRBD2. Trimming at V came to 5 bases and at J to 6 bases, leaving 10 bases not matched to a gene. Germline CDR1 SGHNT, CDR2 YYREEE (reference sequence). There are 16 residues in the CDR3. The CDR3 region has the DNA TGTGCCAGCAGAAACCAACTAGCGGGAGGAGTGGATACGCAGTATTTT. Its protein product is CASRNQLAGGVDTQYF.

This clone appeared a few times. V and J are TRBV18 and TRBJ1-2, with TRBD1 matching 7 bases. The CDR3 runs 14 residues. The V segment lost 2 bases and the J segment 4 bases; nucleotides outside the gene matches: 4. CDR1 KGHSH and CDR2 LQKENI come from the germline V gene. CDR3 coding DNA: TGTGCCAGCTCACCAAATGCAGGGGGCTATGGCTACACCTTC. It codes for CASSPNAGGYGYTF.

V gene TRBV6-5 combines with J gene TRBJ1-6; 9 bases are shared with TRBD1. Unmatched junction bases numbered 5, after V lost 6 bases and J lost 8 bases. The CDR3 sequence is 14 residues long. Germline CDR1 MNHEY, CDR2 SVGAGI. CDR3 nucleotide sequence: TGTGCCAGCAGCACGGGACAGGGATATTCACCCCTCCACTTT. Its protein product is CASSTGQGYSPLHF.

This chain links TRBV5-1 with TRBJ1-6; D is undetermined. The CDR3 is made up of 13 amino acids. Deletions cut 0 bases from V and 14 bases from J, with 12 bases between. Per the germline V gene, CDR1 is SGHRS and CDR2 is YFSETQ. The CDR3 loop reads CASSLGSTPALHF. Written as DNA, the CDR3 is TGCGCCAGCAGCTTGGGGTCCACCCCAGCCCTCCACTTT. Full variable domain (missing parts from reference TRBV5-1 and TRBJ1-6): KAGVTQTPRYLIKTRGQQVTLSCSPISGHRSVSWYQQTPGQGLQFLFEYFSETQRNKGNFPGRFSGRQFSNSRSEMNVSTLELGDSALYLCASSLGSTPALHFGNGTRLTVT.

The chain employs TRBV7-9 and TRBJ1-5; tentative D call: TRBD1 (6 bases). Germline V CDR1 and CDR2: SEHNR, FQNEAQ (reference sequence). V lost 3 bases, J lost 5 bases, and 11 bases lay in between. CDR3 length: 14 amino acids. The CDR3 region has the DNA TGTGCCAGCAGCTTCGACAGGCTTGATCAGCCCCAGCATTTT. This sequence encodes CASSFDRLDQPQHF.

V usage is TRBV6-5 and J usage is TRBJ1-2; TRBD1 matches 7 bases. The length of the CDR3 is 13 residues. The J segment lost 1 base and the V segment lost 6 bases, leaving 2 bases of the junction unmatched. Germline CDR1 is MNHEY and CDR2 is SVGAGI. CDR3 in amino acids: CASRTGINYGYTF. CDR3 DNA: TGTGCCAGCAGGACAGGGATTAACTATGGCTACACCTTC.

In DNA form, the CDR3 reads TGTGCCAGCAGCTTGGAGGGGACAGATACGCAGTATTTT. Translated, it gives CASSLEGTDTQYF. The V gene is TRBV5-6, the J gene TRBJ2-3, with D maybe TRBD1 (5 bases). The CDR3 is 13 residues long. V was clipped by 0 bases and J by 3 bases, with 5 bases between them. Germline CDR1 is SGHDT and CDR2 is YYEEEE.

V gene TRBV4-1 combines with J gene TRBJ2-2, with 7 positions matching TRBD1. V shed 6 bases and J 4 bases; nucleotides not matched to a gene: 8. CDR1 is MGHRA, CDR2 YSYEKL, per germline. There are 15 residues in the CDR3. CDR3 in DNA: TGCGCCAGCAGGGCGACAGGGACGGGCACCGGGGAGCTGTTTTTT. It yields the protein CASRATGTGTGELFF.

The DNA for the CDR3 is TGCGCCAGCAGCCGGGGCGACGGGACAGCGTATGGCTACACCTTC. Protein sequence: CASSRGDGTAYGYTF. The J gene is TRBJ1-2, the V gene TRBV4-1; 7 positions match TRBD1. Per the germline V gene, CDR1 is MGHRA and CDR2 is YSYEKL. Trimming at V came to 4 bases and at J to 5 bases, leaving 10 bases not matched to a gene. The CDR3 is made up of 15 amino acids.